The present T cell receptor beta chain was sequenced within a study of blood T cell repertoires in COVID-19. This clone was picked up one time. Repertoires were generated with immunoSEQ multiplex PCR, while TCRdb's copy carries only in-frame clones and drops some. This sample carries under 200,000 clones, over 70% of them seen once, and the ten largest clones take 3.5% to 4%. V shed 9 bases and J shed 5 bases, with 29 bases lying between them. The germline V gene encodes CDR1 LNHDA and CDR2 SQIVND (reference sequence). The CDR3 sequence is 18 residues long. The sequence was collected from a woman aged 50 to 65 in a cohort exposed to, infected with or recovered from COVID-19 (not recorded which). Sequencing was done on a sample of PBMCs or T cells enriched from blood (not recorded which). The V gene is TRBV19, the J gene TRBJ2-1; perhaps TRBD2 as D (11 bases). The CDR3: CASHRTGGSSGRNNEQFF. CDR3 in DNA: TGTGCCAGCCATCGGACAGGGGGGTCTAGCGGGAGGAACAATGAGCAGTTCTTC. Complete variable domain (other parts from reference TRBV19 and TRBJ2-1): DGGITQSPKYLFRKEGQNVTLSCEQNLNHDAMYWYRQDPGQGLRLIYYSQIVNDFQKGDIAEGYSVSREKKESFPLTVTSAQKNPTAFYLCASHRTGGSSGRNNEQFFGPGTRLTVL.